One and the same sample provided the 5 T cell receptor beta chains below, sequenced in a study of T cell responses to AZD1222 COVID-19 vaccine. The table came from immunoSEQ multiplex PCR; TCRdb's copy has only in-frame clones and leaves some out. The table records 110,000 to 150,000 clones, 92% of them present only once. Sequencing used peripheral blood, obtained on day 0 of AZD1222 vaccination. These receptors all stem from an adult in good health.

CDR3 sequence reads: CASSNQNYGYTF. Here the CDR3 DNA reads TGTGCCAGCAGCAACCAGAACTATGGCTACACCTTC. The rearrangement uses TRBV7-8 and TRBJ1-2; D is undetermined. The germline V and J ends were trimmed by 5 bases and 2 bases, with 6 bases remaining between them. Germline V gives CDR1 SGHVS, CDR2 FQNEAQ. The CDR3 runs to 12 residues.

This rearrangement joins TRBV10-1 to TRBJ1-1; a weak D match, TRBD1 (6 bases). This CDR3 is 14 amino acids long. Germline V CDR1 and CDR2: WNHNN, SYGVQD (reference sequence). Trimming stripped 3 bases from V and 4 bases from J, with 12 bases between. The CDR3 spells CASSERGTSTEAFF. In DNA form, the CDR3 reads TGCGCCAGCAGTGAAAGAGGGACATCCACTGAAGCTTTCTTT.

The chain joins TRBV3-1 (or the pseudogene TRBV3-2) to TRBJ2-7, with 8 bases that match TRBD1. Germline V gene sequence: CDR1 LGHDT, CDR2 YNNKEL (reference sequence). This CDR3 has 14 residues. J gave up 3 bases and V 3 bases, and 4 bases lay outside the gene matches. The CDR3 sequence: CASSQGTGSYEQYF. The CDR3, as DNA: TGTGCCAGCAGCCAGGGGACAGGCAGCTACGAGCAGTACTTC.

The chain couples TRBV20-1 to TRBJ1-5, with D unclear. The germline V gene encodes CDR1 DFQATT and CDR2 SNEGSKA (reference sequence). V lost 3 bases and J 2 bases, leaving 14 bases between the germline ends. The CDR3 runs to 15 residues. CDR3 DNA sequence: TGCAGTGCTAGTTTCCTGCGGGTGGGCAATCAGCCCCAGCATTTT. Protein sequence: CSASFLRVGNQPQHF.

The chain links TRBV28 to TRBJ2-7, with 7 bases fitting TRBD1. CDR1 and CDR2 from the germline V gene are MDHEN and SYDVKM. Trimming took 6 bases from V and 6 from J; bases not matched to a gene: 5. The CDR3 runs 12 residues. DNA of the CDR3: TGTGCCAGCAGCCCGACAGGGCGCGAGCAGTACTTC. As protein: CASSPTGREQYF.